The next 13 T cell receptor beta chains were all read from a single sample in a study of blood T cell repertoires in COVID-19. Libraries were prepared by immunoSEQ multiplex PCR; TCRdb keeps only in-frame clonotypes and omits some of them. This sample yields about 310,000 clones, of which approximately 87% are seen a single time; approximately 7.8% belongs to the top ten. The sequencing input was peripheral blood. All receptors derive from a woman aged 50 to 60 who had recovered from COVID-19.

The chain recombines TRBV18 with TRBJ2-1; D remains ambiguous. The CDR3 length is 14 residues. The germline CDR1 and CDR2 sequences are KGHSH and LQKENI. Trimming stripped 4 bases from V and 2 bases from J, with 9 bases between. CDR3: CASSRPFPYNEQFF. CDR3 DNA sequence: TGTGCCAGCTCACGTCCCTTCCCCTACAATGAGCAGTTCTTC.

The V call is TRBV10-3, the J call TRBJ2-1, with 9 bases fitting TRBD1. The CDR3 contains 19 residues. CDR1 is ENHRY and CDR2 is SYGVKD in the germline V gene. Trimming cost V 1 base and J 0 bases; bases outside gene matches: 10. CDR3 DNA sequence: TGTGCCATCAGTGAGTACAGGACAGGGGCATCGGGCTCCTACAATGAGCAGTTCTTC. This translates into CAISEYRTGASGSYNEQFF.

J is TRBJ2-1 and V is TRBV6-2 or TRBV6-3; 8 bases match TRBD1. V trimming: 3 bases; J trimming: 15 bases; junction bases outside the gene matches: 10. The CDR3 runs to 13 residues. In germline, CDR1 is MNHEY, CDR2 SVGEGT. CDR3 in DNA: TGTGCCAGCAGTTATAGGACAGGGACCCCCCCGTTCTTC. Its translation is CASSYRTGTPPFF.

The chain joins TRBV2 to TRBJ1-3; 7 bases align to TRBD1. V shed 6 bases and J 0 bases; nucleotides not matched to a gene: 2. Germline loops: CDR1 SNHLY, CDR2 FYNNEI. The CDR3 is made up of 14 amino acids. This CDR3 reads CASRGTVSGNTIYF. The CDR3 DNA reads TGTGCCAGCAGGGGGACAGTCTCTGGAAACACCATATATTTT.

V gene TRBV7-3 combines with J gene TRBJ2-5; possibly TRBD2 for D (7 bases). Germline CDR1 and CDR2: SGHTA and FQGTGA. Trimming cost V 1 base and J 9 bases, with 18 bases left between them. The CDR3 is 15 amino acids. CDR3 in DNA: TGTGCCAGCAGCTTAAACGGGGGGCCCGGTTGGGCCCAGTACTTC. Protein sequence: CASSLNGGPGWAQYF.

The chain links TRBV30 to TRBJ2-7, with 10 nucleotides matching TRBD1. CDR3 length: 13 amino acids. Germline trimming cut 7 bases from V and 5 bases from J; bases unmatched to any gene: 8. The germline V gene has CDR1 GTSNPN and CDR2 SVGIG (reference sequence). CDR3 amino acids: CAYAGQGSNEQYF. The DNA of the CDR3 is TGTGCCTACGCGGGACAGGGGTCGAACGAGCAGTACTTC.

CDR3 coding DNA: TGTGCCAGCAGCTTAAACCCCGGACTAGCGACCAACAATGAGCAGTTCTTC. It translates to CASSLNPGLATNNEQFF. The chain combines TRBV7-3 with TRBJ2-1; 9 nucleotides agree with TRBD2. The CDR3 loop spans 17 amino acids. Per germline, CDR1 SGHTA and CDR2 FQGTGA. Trimming took 1 base from V and 5 from J; bases not matched to a gene: 9.

This chain joins TRBV4-1 and TRBJ2-7, with 7 bases fitting TRBD2. Germline CDR1 is MGHRA and CDR2 is YSYEKL. Trimming removed 2 bases from V and 3 bases from J; junction bases left unmatched: 7. The CDR3 consists of 15 residues. The CDR3 sequence: CASSQLAENDYEQYF. The CDR3 region has the DNA TGCGCCAGCAGCCAACTAGCGGAAAATGACTACGAGCAGTACTTC.

The chain joins TRBV30 to TRBJ1-5, with TRBD1 matching over 8 bases. The CDR3 is 14 amino acids. The junction had 5 bases not matched to a gene; V was cut back by 3 bases and J by 4 bases. The germline CDR1 and CDR2 sequences are GTSNPN and SVGIG (reference sequence). The CDR3 reads CAWSVRQGNQPQHF. The CDR3 region has the DNA TGTGCCTGGAGCGTTCGACAGGGGAATCAGCCCCAGCATTTT.

The genes are TRBV3-1 (or the pseudogene TRBV3-2) and TRBJ2-3, with D possibly matching TRBD2 (7 bases). This CDR3 contains 17 residues. The germline gives CDR1 LGHDT, CDR2 YNNKEL (reference sequence). V gave up 2 bases and J gave up 1 base, with 16 bases separating them. CDR3 nucleotides: TGTGCCAGCAGCCAATTGCCGGGGGGCCGAGGCACAGATACGCAGTATTTT. It codes for CASSQLPGGRGTDTQYF.

The CDR3 is CASSIDPEGNYGYTF. DNA of the CDR3: TGTGCCAGTAGTATAGATCCGGAGGGAAACTATGGCTACACCTTC. V is TRBV19 and J is TRBJ1-2; no clear D gene. This CDR3 region has 15 residues. From germline, CDR1 is LNHDA and CDR2 SQIVND (reference sequence). The V gene lost 0 bases and the J gene lost 2 bases, with 10 bases spanning the gap.

V gene TRBV4-2 combines with J gene TRBJ1-5, with unresolved D. The V end was cut by 0 bases, the J end by 6 bases, with 6 bases between. Germline values: CDR1 LGHNA, CDR2 YNFKEQ. The CDR3 has 13 residues. The CDR3 coding sequence is TGTGCCAGCAGCCAAGATCGAGGTCAGCCCCAGCATTTT. Translation gives CASSQDRGQPQHF.

The chain couples TRBV7-2 to TRBJ1-4; 7 positions agree with TRBD1. With 6 bases clipped from V and 4 bases from J, the junction kept 5 bases outside the gene matches. The CDR3 totals 14 residues. Germline CDR1 is SGHTA and CDR2 is FQGNSA. The CDR3 nucleotides are TGTGCCAGCAGTCAACAGGGGCTTAATGAAAAACTGTTTTTT. It encodes CASSQQGLNEKLFF.